This T cell receptor beta chain comes out of a study of blood T cells in healthy people across ages. Findings and limits, study-wide: Investigators viewed diversity estimates from one million T cells as underestimates, the study reported. A greater number of naive CD4+ cells and higher diversity distinguished long-lived donors from aged donors.

Through a sample-barcoded 5' primer and a J-beta primer mix, a second PCR was run for roughly 6 to 12 cycles. TCRdb independently ran MiXCR on the 5' RACE reads; one entry per CDR3 protein. The sample consists of roughly 1.5 million distinct CDR3 sequences, 42% of them appearing once. With respect to this clonotype: Its antigen is unknown.

The ends were cut back, 5 bases at V and 3 bases at J, with 17 bases in the middle. The CDR3 loop spans 15 amino acids. Germline CDR1 is DFQATT and CDR2 is SNEGSKA (reference sequence). The study drew donors from healthy Caucasian individuals in Russia aged roughly 6 to 90. The total RNA that was extracted per sample amounted to at least 5.5 micrograms. The clonotype was recovered from a woman aged 18-30 years in good health. This chain uses TRBV20-1 with TRBJ2-1; D is undetermined. The specimen sequenced was blood. The CDR3 is CSAPDGWGFYNEQFF. CDR3 DNA: TGCAGTGCTCCCGACGGATGGGGATTCTACAATGAGCAGTTCTTC.